Described below is a single T cell receptor (beta chain) sequence and its context. The trim removed 3 bases at V and 4 bases at J, leaving 7 bases unmatched. Germline CDR1 reads SGHRS; CDR2 reads YFSETQ. The CDR3 contains 15 residues. As handled by the study authors: Amplified reference gene primers provided the basis for estimating nucleated cell counts. Sequencing used immunoSEQ multiplex PCR; TCRdb keeps in-frame clones, though not all of them. Clonal size and the V and J genes are those of that table, whereas D and trimming came from the DNA. The data contain over 20,000 clones, 70% to 90% of them singletons. These data are taken from a study of blood T cell repertoires in COVID-19. Study as a whole: COVID-19 samples from acute and convalescent phases originated in the United States, Italy and Spain. PBMCs, B-cell-depleted T cells, or T cells were the source of the cDNA or gDNA that made up the material.

The chain is built from TRBV5-1 and TRBJ2-3; TRBD2 matches at 8 bases. The source is a human donor in a cohort sampled during active COVID-19. The donor label of this sample is uncertain. Sequencing was carried out using peripheral blood. CDR3 nucleotides: TGCGCCAGCAGCTCCGGAGCGGGAGCCGCAGATACGCAGTATTTT. It is translated as CASSSGAGAADTQYF.